The 2 T cell receptor beta chains reported below all come from one sample, sequenced in a study of blood T cell repertoires in COVID-19. Method: immunoSEQ multiplex PCR; TCRdb's copy keeps in-frame clones and lacks some. The sample gives under 300,000 clones, around 85% of which show up once; approximately 2% is in the top ten. Sequenced: PBMCs or T cells enriched from blood (not recorded which). These receptors were obtained from a woman between 45 and 60 years old who had recovered from COVID-19.

This rearrangement joins TRBV27 to TRBJ1-2, with a possible D match to TRBD1 (5 bases). Germline CDR1 MNHEY, CDR2 SMNVEV (reference sequence). V lost 6 bases, J lost 0 bases, and 14 bases lay in between. This CDR3 is 15 amino acids long. The CDR3 spells CASRKGRQPNYGYTF. The CDR3 nucleotides are TGTGCCAGCAGGAAGGGGCGTCAGCCTAACTATGGCTACACCTTC.

This chain connects TRBV19 to TRBJ2-5, with D maybe TRBD1 (6 bases). The V end lost 3 bases, the J end lost 4 bases, and 12 bases lay between the germline ends. This CDR3 has 14 amino acids. Germline V gene data show CDR1 as LNHDA and CDR2 as SQIVND (reference sequence). The CDR3 DNA reads TGTGCCAGTAGTATTGGACAGACCCCAGAGACCCAGTACTTC. Its protein product is CASSIGQTPETQYF.